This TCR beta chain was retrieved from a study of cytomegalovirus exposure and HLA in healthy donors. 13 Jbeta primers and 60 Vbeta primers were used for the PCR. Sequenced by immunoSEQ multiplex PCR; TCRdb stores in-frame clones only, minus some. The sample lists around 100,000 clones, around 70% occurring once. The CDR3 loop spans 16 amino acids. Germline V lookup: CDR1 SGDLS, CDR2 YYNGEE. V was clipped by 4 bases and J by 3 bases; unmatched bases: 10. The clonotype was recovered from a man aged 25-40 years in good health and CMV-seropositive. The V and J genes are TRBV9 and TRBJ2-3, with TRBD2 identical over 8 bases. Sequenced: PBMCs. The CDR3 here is CASSRRAGDGTDTQYF. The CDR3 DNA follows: TGTGCCAGCAGCCGACGAGCGGGAGACGGAACAGATACGCAGTATTTT.